The 30 T cell receptor beta chains in this list originate from one sample, sequenced in a study of blood T cell repertoires in COVID-19. Data came from immunoSEQ multiplex PCR; TCRdb stores just in-frame clones and leaves some out. The sample holds 170,000 or so clones, roughly 84% seen once. The specimen sequenced was peripheral blood. The origin of the receptors is a man in his fifties with active or convalescent COVID-19.

CDR3 amino acids: CASSPQGQGVYEQYF. For the CDR3, the DNA is TGTGCCAGCAGCCCCCAGGGACAGGGGGTCTACGAGCAGTACTTC. The chain recombines TRBV4-2 with TRBJ2-7; 11 positions match TRBD1. The CDR3 sequence is 15 residues long. Trimming at V came to 4 bases and at J to 3 bases, leaving 5 bases not matched to a gene. Germline values: CDR1 LGHNA, CDR2 YNFKEQ.

This clone was recorded once. This sequence joins TRBV6-2 or TRBV6-3 and TRBJ2-2; unclear D gene. Germline V gene sequence: CDR1 MNHEY, CDR2 SVGEGT. The CDR3 sequence is 13 residues long. Trimming removed 4 bases from V and 6 bases from J, with 9 bases in between. Here the CDR3 DNA reads TGTGCCAGCAGTTTTCGAGTCCCCGGGGAGCTGTTTTTT. Translation gives CASSFRVPGELFF.

The gene calls are TRBV5-1 and TRBJ2-1; 9 bases are shared with TRBD2. There are 14 residues in the CDR3. V lost 4 bases and J lost 5; bases outside the gene matches: 4. CDR1 and CDR2 (germline): SGHRS, YFSETQ. As DNA, the CDR3 is TGCGCCAGCAGCCAAGAGCGGGGGGACAATGAGCAGTTCTTC. Translated: CASSQERGDNEQFF.

The gene calls are TRBV7-6 and TRBJ1-1; unclear D gene. The V gene lost 4 bases and the J gene lost 1 base, with 7 bases spanning the gap. In germline, CDR1 is SGHVS, CDR2 FNYEAQ. The CDR3 totals 13 residues. CDR3 amino acids: CASSYTRNTEAFF. The CDR3 DNA reads TGTGCCAGCAGCTACACAAGGAACACTGAAGCTTTCTTT.

The chain combines TRBV14 with TRBJ2-1; D is unclear. The CDR3 is 13 amino acids. V gave up 1 base and J gave up 12 bases, with 13 bases separating them. Germline V gives CDR1 SGHDN, CDR2 FVKESK. This CDR3 reads CASSQAHYPRQFF. The DNA of the CDR3 is TGTGCCAGCAGCCAAGCTCACTACCCGAGGCAGTTCTTC.

The genes are TRBV5-1 and TRBJ2-1, with D unresolved. Trimming cost V 5 bases and J 0 bases, with 9 bases left between them. CDR1 is SGHRS, CDR2 YFSETQ, per germline. The CDR3 is 14 amino acids. Written as DNA, the CDR3 is TGCGCCAGCAGAGAATTCAGCTCCTACAATGAGCAGTTCTTC. Amino acid sequence: CASREFSSYNEQFF.

This clone was recorded a few times. The chain employs TRBV5-8 and TRBJ1-5; TRBD1 might be the D (6 bases). V was shortened by 0 bases and J by 15 bases, with 13 bases between the two germline ends. The CDR3 extends over 12 amino acids. Per the germline V gene, CDR1 is SGHTS and CDR2 is YDEGEE. The CDR3 DNA reads as TGTGCCAGCAGCTTGGACAGGGTTAAGTTGCATTTT. Protein sequence: CASSLDRVKLHF.

The chain employs TRBV6-4 and TRBJ1-6; D perhaps matches TRBD1 (5 bases). This CDR3 has 16 residues. The germline CDR1 and CDR2 sequences are MRHNA and SNTAGT. The germline V and J ends were trimmed by 1 base and 5 bases, with 12 bases remaining between them. The CDR3 here is CASSDFRDRNNSPLHF. CDR3 DNA: TGTGCCAGCAGTGACTTCCGAGACAGAAATAATTCACCCCTCCACTTT.

The rearrangement joins TRBV5-4 to TRBJ1-2; D call uncertain. The CDR3 has 12 amino acids. The germline gives CDR1 SGHNT, CDR2 YYREEE (reference sequence). V lost 3 bases and J lost 4, with 7 bases in between. CDR3 loop: CASSSTGYGYTF. CDR3 sequence (DNA): TGTGCCAGCAGCTCCACTGGCTATGGCTACACCTTC. Drawing the rest from reference TRBV5-4 and TRBJ1-2, the complete variable domain is ETGVTQSPTHLIKTRGQQVTLRCSSQSGHNTVSWYQQALGQGPQFIFQYYREEENGRGNFPPRFSGLQFPNYSSELNVNALELDDSALYLCASSSTGYGYTFGSGTRLTVV.

This chain links TRBV7-3 with TRBJ2-1; 8 bases fit TRBD2. The V gene end was trimmed by 0 bases and the J gene end by 8 bases; junction bases not matched to a gene: 6. Germline values: CDR1 SGHTA, CDR2 FQGTGA. This CDR3 has 15 amino acids. DNA for the CDR3: TGTGCCAGCAGCTTAACAGGGACTAGTGGACATGAGCAGTTCTTC. It encodes CASSLTGTSGHEQFF.

V usage is TRBV2 and J usage is TRBJ2-7, with 8 bases matching TRBD1. This CDR3 comprises 14 residues. The germline CDR1 and CDR2 sequences are SNHLY and FYNNEI. Germline trimming cut 2 bases from V and 6 bases from J; bases unmatched to any gene: 6. In nucleotides, the CDR3 is TGTGCCAGCAGTGAACCGGGACAGGTGGGCGAGCAGTACTTC. Translation gives CASSEPGQVGEQYF.

The chain couples TRBV18 to TRBJ2-5; TRBD2 agrees at 11 bases. CDR1 is KGHSH and CDR2 is LQKENI in the germline V gene. The CDR3 totals 14 residues. With 6 bases clipped from V and 4 bases from J, the junction kept 4 bases outside the gene matches. The chain's CDR3 is CASSSTSGGETQYF. DNA for the CDR3: TGTGCCAGCTCGTCCACTAGCGGGGGAGAGACCCAGTACTTC.

The chain uses TRBV4-3 and TRBJ1-5; 8 bases are a match to TRBD1. This CDR3 has 16 amino acids. Germline V CDR1 and CDR2: LGHNA, YSLEER. V was pared by 0 bases and J by 6 bases, with 7 bases of the junction left unmatched. This CDR3 is CASSQDGQGVPQPQHF. As DNA, the CDR3 is TGCGCCAGCAGCCAAGACGGACAGGGAGTCCCTCAGCCCCAGCATTTT.

This chain joins TRBV15 and TRBJ2-2; TRBD1 is a possible D gene (6 bases). The CDR3 is made up of 17 amino acids. The V end lost 2 bases, the J end lost 0 bases, and 13 bases lay between the germline ends. Germline lookup yields CDR1 LNHNV and CDR2 YYDKDF (reference sequence). The CDR3 bases are TGTGCCACCAGCAGACCGGGACACCCATCGAACACCGGGGAGCTGTTTTTT. Translated: CATSRPGHPSNTGELFF. The complete variable domain, with remaining parts taken from reference TRBV15 and TRBJ2-2, reads DAMVIQNPRYQVTQFGKPVTLSCSQTLNHNVMYWYQQKSSQAPKLLFHYYDKDFNNEADTPDNFQSRRPNTSFCFLDIRSPGLGDTAMYLCATSRPGHPSNTGELFFGEGSRLTVL.

CDR3 in DNA: TGTGCCAGCAGCTTAGCGGGACAGGGAGGAGCTTTCTTT. Its protein is CASSLAGQGGAFF. The chain is built from TRBV11-2 and TRBJ1-1; 9 nucleotides match TRBD1. In germline, CDR1 is SGHAT, CDR2 FQNNGV. The CDR3 runs 13 residues. Trimming cost V 1 base and J 10 bases; bases outside gene matches: 4.

Comments on this clone: Other nucleotide sequences from this sample produce the same CDR3. This chain links TRBV6-5 with TRBJ1-3; D might be TRBD1 (5 bases). Trimming removed 7 bases at V and 4 bases at J, with 8 bases between. CDR3 length equals 12 residues. Germline V gene data show CDR1 as MNHEY and CDR2 as SVGAGI. The CDR3 nucleotides read TGTGCCAGCACAGGGTCCGGAAACACCATATATTTT. It translates to CASTGSGNTIYF.

For this clone: An end of the junction differs from the germline gene, which may be a read error. The CDR3 spells CASSPGQGRETQYF. CDR3 coding DNA: TGTGCTAGCAGTCCCGGACAGGGGCGGGAGACCCAGTACTTC. V gene TRBV7-7 combines with J gene TRBJ2-5, with 9 bases matching TRBD1. Germline lookup yields CDR1 SSHAT and CDR2 FNYEAQ (reference sequence). This CDR3 has 14 residues.

This rearrangement joins TRBV7-8 to TRBJ1-4, with D possibly being TRBD1 (5 bases). The CDR3 is 16 amino acids. V was pared by 5 bases and J by 3 bases, with 16 bases between. Germline V gives CDR1 SGHVS, CDR2 FQNEAQ. The CDR3 here is CASSPHGGDSNEKLFF. The CDR3 coding sequence is TGTGCCAGCAGCCCACACGGTGGGGACTCTAATGAAAAACTGTTTTTT.

CDR3 in amino acids: CASSHQGAIVETQYF. As DNA, the CDR3 is TGTGCCAGCAGCCATCAAGGGGCTATAGTAGAGACCCAGTACTTC. The chain is built from TRBV3-1 (or the pseudogene TRBV3-2) and TRBJ2-5; perhaps TRBD1 as D (5 bases). Trimming pared 3 bases from V and 4 bases from J, leaving 15 bases between. Germline CDR1 and CDR2: LGHDT and YNNKEL (reference sequence). The CDR3 extends over 15 amino acids.

The rearrangement joins TRBV19 to TRBJ1-3; D gene ambiguous. The CDR3 contains 16 residues. V shed 9 bases and J shed 0 bases, with 18 bases lying between them. Germline V CDR1 and CDR2: LNHDA, SQIVND (reference sequence). CDR3 nucleotide sequence: TGTGCCAGCCAACTCCGGACTTCCAGCTCTGGAAACACCATATATTTT. This encodes CASQLRTSSSGNTIYF. The full variable domain, with the rest looked up from reference TRBV19 and TRBJ1-3, is DGGITQSPKYLFRKEGQNVTLSCEQNLNHDAMYWYRQDPGQGLRLIYYSQIVNDFQKGDIAEGYSVSREKKESFPLTVTSAQKNPTAFYLCASQLRTSSSGNTIYFGEGSWLTVV.

This clone has more than one count but fewer than ten. The chain joins TRBV7-2 to TRBJ2-1, with TRBD2 identical over 7 bases. The CDR3 contains 14 residues. Trimming removed 7 bases from V and 7 bases from J; junction bases left unmatched: 10. CDR1 is SGHTA and CDR2 is FQGNSA in the germline V gene. CDR3 nucleotides: TGTGCCAGCATGACTAGCCCCTACCAAAATGAGCAGTTCTTC. Protein product: CASMTSPYQNEQFF.

This clone was recorded many times. This chain connects TRBV7-2 to TRBJ1-2; tentative D call: TRBD1 (6 bases). Between the trimmed V and J ends, which lost 3 bases and 4 bases, there was a span of 12 bases. CDR3 length: 14 residues. CDR1 and CDR2 from the germline V gene are SGHTA and FQGNSA. The CDR3 DNA sequence: TGTGCCAGCAGCTTCCAAACAGGGACCTATGGCTACACCTTC. Encoded protein: CASSFQTGTYGYTF.

The chain combines TRBV7-2 with TRBJ1-4; D is perhaps TRBD1 (6 bases). CDR1 is SGHTA and CDR2 is FQGNSA in the germline V gene. V lost 1 base to trimming and J lost 4 bases, with 7 bases between them. This CDR3 spans 14 amino acids. The CDR3 DNA follows: TGTGCCAGCAGCTTAGACAGGGATAATGAAAAACTGTTTTTT. Translated: CASSLDRDNEKLFF.

The chain is built from TRBV6-5 and TRBJ2-2; D possibly corresponds to TRBD1 (5 bases). This CDR3 is built from 14 residues. The ends were cut back, 0 bases at V and 4 bases at J, with 6 bases in the middle. The germline V gene encodes CDR1 MNHEY and CDR2 SVGAGI. The CDR3 loop reads CASSYSRATGELFF. The DNA for the CDR3 is TGTGCCAGCAGTTACTCCAGGGCCACCGGGGAGCTGTTTTTT.

This CDR3 reads CAIRSGGEDGYTF. CDR3 bases: TGTGCCATCAGGTCAGGGGGCGAGGATGGCTACACCTTC. The rearrangement uses TRBV10-3 and TRBJ1-2, with 8 bases identical to TRBD1. Germline V gene sequence: CDR1 ENHRY, CDR2 SYGVKD. The CDR3 runs 13 residues. V shed 6 bases and J 6 bases; nucleotides not matched to a gene: 6.

The rearrangement joins TRBV4-2 to TRBJ2-3, with TRBD2 identical over 7 bases. The junction had 9 bases not matched to a gene; V was cut back by 2 bases and J by 7 bases. In germline, CDR1 is LGHNA, CDR2 YNFKEQ. CDR3 length equals 15 residues. The CDR3 coding sequence is TGTGCCAGCAGCCAAAGCGGGGCCCCCGGGAATACGCAGTATTTT. This gives the protein CASSQSGAPGNTQYF.

The genes are TRBV6-5 and TRBJ2-7; 8 bases align to TRBD2. The germline gives CDR1 MNHEY, CDR2 SVGAGI. This CDR3 has 15 amino acids. Losses at the gene ends were 0 bases for V and 0 bases for J; bases not matched to a gene: 1. CDR3 sequence reads: CASSYSTSASYEQYF. CDR3 coding DNA: TGTGCCAGCAGTTACTCGACTAGCGCCTCCTACGAGCAGTACTTC.

The chain recombines TRBV4-3 with TRBJ2-1; 8 nucleotides match TRBD1. Germline trimming cut 2 bases from V and 7 bases from J; bases unmatched to any gene: 10. The CDR3 covers 16 residues. Germline CDR1 reads LGHNA; CDR2 reads YSLEER. The CDR3 coding sequence is TGCGCCAGCAGCCAACCCGGGCAGGGGGCGGAAAATGAGCAGTTCTTC. It yields the protein CASSQPGQGAENEQFF.

As DNA, the CDR3 is TGTGCCAGCAGTTGGGACACCTCTGGAAACACCATATATTTT. Amino acids: CASSWDTSGNTIYF. The rearrangement joins TRBV6-1 to TRBJ1-3; D may be TRBD1 (6 bases). V was pared by 5 bases and J by 0 bases, with 8 bases between. From germline, CDR1 is MNHNS and CDR2 SASEGT. The CDR3 extends over 14 amino acids.

V usage is TRBV14 and J usage is TRBJ2-1; 8 bases fit TRBD2. Germline CDR1 reads SGHDN; CDR2 reads FVKESK. With 5 bases clipped from V and 12 bases from J, the junction kept 6 bases outside the gene matches. This CDR3 is built from 12 residues. CDR3 loop: CASSFGLATQFF. Written as DNA, the CDR3 is TGTGCCAGCAGCTTTGGACTAGCTACGCAGTTCTTC.